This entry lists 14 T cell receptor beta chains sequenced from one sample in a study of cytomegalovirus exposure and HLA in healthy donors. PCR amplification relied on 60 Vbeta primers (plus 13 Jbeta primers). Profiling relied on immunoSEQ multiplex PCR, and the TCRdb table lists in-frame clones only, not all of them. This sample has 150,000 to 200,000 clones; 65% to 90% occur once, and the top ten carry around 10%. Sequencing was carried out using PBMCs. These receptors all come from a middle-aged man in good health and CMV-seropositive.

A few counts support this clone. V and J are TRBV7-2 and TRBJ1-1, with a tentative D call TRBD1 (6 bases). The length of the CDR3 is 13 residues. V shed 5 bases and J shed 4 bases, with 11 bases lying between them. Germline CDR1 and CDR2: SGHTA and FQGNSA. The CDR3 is CASSQQGRTEAFF. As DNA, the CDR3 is TGTGCCAGCAGCCAACAGGGTCGCACTGAAGCTTTCTTT. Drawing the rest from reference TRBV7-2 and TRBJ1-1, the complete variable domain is GAGVSQSPSNKVTEKGKDVELRCDPISGHTALYWYRQSLGQGLEFLIYFQGNSAPDKSGLPSDRFSAERTGGSVSTLTIQRTQQEDSAVYLCASSQQGRTEAFFGQGTRLTVV.

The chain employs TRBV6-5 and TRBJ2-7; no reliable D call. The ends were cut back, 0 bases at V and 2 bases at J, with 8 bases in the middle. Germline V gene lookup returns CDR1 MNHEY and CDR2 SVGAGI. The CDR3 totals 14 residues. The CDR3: CASSYSNPAYEQYF. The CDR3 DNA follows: TGTGCCAGCAGTTACTCGAATCCGGCCTACGAGCAGTACTTC.

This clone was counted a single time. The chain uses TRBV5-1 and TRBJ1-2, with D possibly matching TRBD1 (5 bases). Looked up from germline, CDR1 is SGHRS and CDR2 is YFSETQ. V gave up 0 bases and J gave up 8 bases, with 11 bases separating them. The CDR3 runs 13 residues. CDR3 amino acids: CASSLGGVGGYTF. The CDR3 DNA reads TGCGCCAGCAGCTTGGGGGGGGTCGGCGGCTACACCTTC.

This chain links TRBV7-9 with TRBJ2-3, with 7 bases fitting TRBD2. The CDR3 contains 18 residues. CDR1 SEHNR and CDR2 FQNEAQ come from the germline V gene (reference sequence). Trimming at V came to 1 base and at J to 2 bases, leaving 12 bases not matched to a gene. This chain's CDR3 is CASSLGWEGLQDTDTQYF. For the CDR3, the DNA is TGTGCCAGCAGCTTAGGGTGGGAGGGCCTGCAAGACACAGATACGCAGTATTTT.

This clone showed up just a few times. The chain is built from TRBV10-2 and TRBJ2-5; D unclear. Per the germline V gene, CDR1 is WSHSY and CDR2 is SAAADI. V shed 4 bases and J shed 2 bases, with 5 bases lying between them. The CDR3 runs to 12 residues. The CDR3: CASSGGQETQYF. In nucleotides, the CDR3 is TGCGCCAGCAGTGGAGGTCAAGAGACCCAGTACTTC.

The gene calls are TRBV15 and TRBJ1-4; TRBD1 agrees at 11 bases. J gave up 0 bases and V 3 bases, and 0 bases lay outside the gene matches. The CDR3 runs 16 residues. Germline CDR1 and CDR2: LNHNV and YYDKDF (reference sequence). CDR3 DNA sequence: TGTGCCACCAGCAGGGGACAGGGGGCAACTAATGAAAAACTGTTTTTT. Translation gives CATSRGQGATNEKLFF.

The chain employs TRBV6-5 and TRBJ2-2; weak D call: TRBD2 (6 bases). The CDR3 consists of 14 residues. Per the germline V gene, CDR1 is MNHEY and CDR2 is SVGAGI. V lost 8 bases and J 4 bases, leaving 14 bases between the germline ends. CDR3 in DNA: TGTGCCAGCCGGGACTTCGGCGTCACCGGGGAGCTGTTTTTT. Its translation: CASRDFGVTGELFF.

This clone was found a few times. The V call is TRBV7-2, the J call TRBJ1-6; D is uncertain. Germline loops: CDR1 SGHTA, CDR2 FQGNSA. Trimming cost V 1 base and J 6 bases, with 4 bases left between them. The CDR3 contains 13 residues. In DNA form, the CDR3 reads TGTGCCAGCAGCTTAGACGGTAATTCACCCCTCCACTTT. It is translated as CASSLDGNSPLHF.

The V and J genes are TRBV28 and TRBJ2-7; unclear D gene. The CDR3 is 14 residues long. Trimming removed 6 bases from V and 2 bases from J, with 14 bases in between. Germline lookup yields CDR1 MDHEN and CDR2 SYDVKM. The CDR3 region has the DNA TGTGCCAGCAGACCTGAACGGAGAGCCTACGAGCAGTACTTC. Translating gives CASRPERRAYEQYF.

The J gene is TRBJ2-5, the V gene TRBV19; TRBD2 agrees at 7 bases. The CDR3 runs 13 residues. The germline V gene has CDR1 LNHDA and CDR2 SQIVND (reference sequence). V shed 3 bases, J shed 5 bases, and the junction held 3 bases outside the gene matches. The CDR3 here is CASSINSGETQYF. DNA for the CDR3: TGTGCCAGTAGTATTAATAGCGGGGAGACCCAGTACTTC. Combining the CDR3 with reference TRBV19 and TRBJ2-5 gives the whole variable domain DGGITQSPKYLFRKEGQNVTLSCEQNLNHDAMYWYRQDPGQGLRLIYYSQIVNDFQKGDIAEGYSVSREKKESFPLTVTSAQKNPTAFYLCASSINSGETQYFGPGTRLLVL.

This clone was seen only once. As DNA, the CDR3 is TGTGCCAGCAGCCTATTCGGGTCCCCTGGGACCCAGTACTTC. Translating it yields CASSLFGSPGTQYF. The chain carries TRBV9 and TRBJ2-5; D not resolved. Germline V gives CDR1 SGDLS, CDR2 YYNGEE. V gave up 4 bases and J gave up 7 bases, with 17 bases separating them. The CDR3 loop spans 14 amino acids.

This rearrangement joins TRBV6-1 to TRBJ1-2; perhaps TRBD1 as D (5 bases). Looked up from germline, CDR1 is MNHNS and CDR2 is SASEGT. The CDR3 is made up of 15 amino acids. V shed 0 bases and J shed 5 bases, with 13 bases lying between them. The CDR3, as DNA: TGTGCCAGCAGTGAAGCCGCAGGGCAGAGGTATGGCTACACCTTC. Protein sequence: CASSEAAGQRYGYTF.

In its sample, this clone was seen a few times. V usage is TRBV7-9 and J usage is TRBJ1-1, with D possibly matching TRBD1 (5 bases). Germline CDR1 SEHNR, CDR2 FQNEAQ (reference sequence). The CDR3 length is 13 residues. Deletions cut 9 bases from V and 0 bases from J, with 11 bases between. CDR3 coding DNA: TGTGCCAGTCGGGCGGACATGAACACTGAAGCTTTCTTT. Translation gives CASRADMNTEAFF.

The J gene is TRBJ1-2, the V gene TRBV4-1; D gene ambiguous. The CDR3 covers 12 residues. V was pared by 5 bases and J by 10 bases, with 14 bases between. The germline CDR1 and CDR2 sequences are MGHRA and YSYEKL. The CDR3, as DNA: TGCGCCAGCAGCGCCAATGGAGATGTCTACACCTTC. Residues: CASSANGDVYTF.